This passage covers 21 T cell receptor beta chains from one sample sequenced in a study of early T cells in non-severe SARS-CoV-2 infection. MiXCR was run by TCRdb on the 5' RACE reads, yielding one entry per CDR3 protein. Among 20,000 to 30,000 distinct CDR3 sequences listed, about 4.4% were seen once. Sequencing used whole blood. The receptor set was obtained from an adult who was a healthcare worker with PCR-confirmed SARS-CoV-2 infection or an uninfected control (not recorded which).

The sample holds a few counts of this clonotype. The chain has TRBV7-2 and TRBJ1-1; D perhaps matches TRBD1 (5 bases). Trimming stripped 1 base from V and 5 bases from J, with 11 bases between. This CDR3 contains 14 residues. Germline assignment: CDR1 SGHTA and CDR2 FQGNSA. The CDR3 is CASSLEQVSTEAFF. The CDR3 DNA is TGTGCCAGCAGCTTAGAACAGGTCTCGACTGAAGCTTTCTTT.

Ten or more counts support this clonotype. This chain connects TRBV6-4 to TRBJ2-1; D gene uncertain. Germline CDR1 is MRHNA and CDR2 is SNTAGT. This CDR3 contains 13 residues. Trimming left V 5 bases short and J 9 bases short, with 14 bases between. The CDR3 loop reads CASSLGPESEQFF. In DNA, the CDR3 is TGTGCCAGCAGTTTAGGCCCGGAGAGTGAGCAGTTCTTC.

This clonotype was detected many times. This chain joins TRBV7-3 and TRBJ1-6, with 8 bases lining up with TRBD1. Germline V gene lookup returns CDR1 SGHTA and CDR2 FQGTGA. CDR3 length: 15 residues. V shed 3 bases, J shed 4 bases, and the junction held 2 bases outside the gene matches. The CDR3 reads CASSLTGVYNSPLHF. CDR3 nucleotide sequence: TGTGCCAGCAGCTTGACAGGGGTATATAATTCACCCCTCCACTTT. The full variable domain, rest sourced from reference TRBV7-3 and TRBJ1-6, is GAGVSQTPSNKVTEKGKYVELRCDPISGHTALYWYRQSLGQGPEFLIYFQGTGAADDSGLPNDRFFAVRPEGSVSTLKIQRTERGDSAVYLCASSLTGVYNSPLHFGNGTRLTVT.

This clonotype was counted many times. V usage is TRBV12-3 or TRBV12-4 and J usage is TRBJ2-2, with D tentatively TRBD1 or TRBD2 (5 bases each). V was trimmed by 5 bases and J by 0 bases, leaving 16 bases between them. The CDR3 runs to 17 residues. The CDR3 nucleotides are TGTGCCAGCAGTCCCCGGGGACCAGTTCCGAACACCGGGGAGCTGTTTTTT. Residues: CASSPRGPVPNTGELFF.

This clonotype came up many times. The chain carries TRBV12-3 or TRBV12-4 and TRBJ2-7; a possible D gene is TRBD2 (6 bases). This CDR3 spans 13 amino acids. Trimming took 2 bases from V and 9 from J, leaving 14 bases between them. The CDR3 sequence: CASSLSHSGGQYF. CDR3 nucleotides: TGTGCCAGCAGTTTATCCCATTCCGGGGGGCAGTACTTC.

The table lists this clonotype with many counts. V is TRBV4-1 and J is TRBJ1-2; D possibly corresponds to TRBD1 (5 bases). Per germline, CDR1 MGHRA and CDR2 YSYEKL. V lost 2 bases, J lost 4 bases, and 17 bases lay in between. The CDR3 sequence is 16 residues long. CDR3 loop: CASSQQSRASSYGYTF. The CDR3 nucleotides are TGCGCCAGCAGCCAACAATCCAGGGCATCGAGCTATGGCTACACCTTC.

This clonotype showed up many times. CDR3 coding DNA: TGCAGCGTCAGGAGGGGGGCCCAAGAGACCCAGTACTTC. It codes for CSVRRGAQETQYF. V and J are TRBV29-1 and TRBJ2-5; the D call may be TRBD1 or TRBD2 (6 bases each). V was trimmed by 6 bases and J by 1 base, leaving 12 bases between them. In germline, CDR1 is SQVTM, CDR2 ANQGSEA. The CDR3 has 13 amino acids.

This clonotype was counted ten times or more. The chain has TRBV12-3 or TRBV12-4 and TRBJ2-4; D perhaps matches TRBD1 (6 bases). This CDR3 contains 13 residues. The ends were cut back, 4 bases at V and 7 bases at J, with 11 bases in the middle. Written as DNA, the CDR3 is TGTGCCAGCAGTTCCGGGACACCCAACATTCAGTACTTC. It translates to CASSSGTPNIQYF.

This clonotype was recorded a few times. This chain uses TRBV18 with TRBJ2-3; no reliable D call. V lost 4 bases and J lost 2, with 10 bases in between. This CDR3 comprises 14 residues. Germline assignment: CDR1 KGHSH and CDR2 LQKENI. CDR3 residues: CASSHPQATDTQYF. CDR3 DNA sequence: TGTGCCAGCTCACACCCTCAGGCCACAGATACGCAGTATTTT.

The sample holds many counts of this clonotype. The chain employs TRBV7-3 and TRBJ1-6; TRBD1 matches 7 bases. The CDR3 has 15 amino acids. The trim removed 5 bases at V and 7 bases at J, leaving 8 bases unmatched. Germline CDR1 SGHTA, CDR2 FQGTGA. This CDR3 is CASSMTGQPNSPLHF. The CDR3 DNA reads as TGTGCCAGCAGCATGACGGGACAGCCCAATTCACCCCTCCACTTT.

This clonotype came up many times. V gene TRBV28 combines with J gene TRBJ2-1; TRBD2 matches 7 bases. Losses at the gene ends were 5 bases for V and 14 bases for J; bases not matched to a gene: 18. This CDR3 has 15 residues. Germline V lookup: CDR1 MDHEN, CDR2 SYDVKM. CDR3 bases: TGTGCCAGCAGTCCCTGGGGGGGGACTCCCGAGGAAGAGTTCTTC. Its protein is CASSPWGGTPEEEFF.

This clonotype was counted many times. The V gene is TRBV2, the J gene TRBJ1-5; unclear D gene. The CDR3 totals 12 residues. Trimming left V 4 bases short and J 6 bases short, with 7 bases between. Per the germline V gene, CDR1 is SNHLY and CDR2 is FYNNEI. CDR3 region: CASSGDVQPQHF. The CDR3 DNA follows: TGTGCCAGCAGTGGCGACGTTCAGCCCCAGCATTTT.

This clonotype was seen ten or more times. The chain is built from TRBV27 and TRBJ2-2; D is ambiguous. Germline loops: CDR1 MNHEY, CDR2 SMNVEV (reference sequence). CDR3 size: 13 residues. The V end was cut by 0 bases, the J end by 7 bases, with 6 bases between. The CDR3 here is CASSLSWGGELFF. The CDR3 region has the DNA TGTGCCAGCAGTTTATCGTGGGGCGGGGAGCTGTTTTTT.

This clonotype was counted at least ten times. V and J are TRBV28 and TRBJ2-7; D may match TRBD1 or TRBD2 (5 bases each). V gave up 5 bases and J gave up 2 bases, with 10 bases separating them. Germline values: CDR1 MDHEN, CDR2 SYDVKM. The CDR3 sequence is 13 residues long. CDR3 bases: TGTGCCAGCAGTGCTCAGGGACCCTACGAGCAGTACTTC. Translated: CASSAQGPYEQYF.

Ten or more counts support this clonotype. The chain has TRBV19 and TRBJ1-5, with 10 bases that match TRBD1. Germline CDR1 and CDR2: LNHDA and SQIVND (reference sequence). The V and J ends lost 6 bases and 2 bases, in that order; junction bases with no gene match: 10. The CDR3 is 17 amino acids. Written as DNA, the CDR3 is TGTGCCAGTAGGACGCTTGGGGACAGGGGAGGCAATCAGCCCCAGCATTTT. It yields the protein CASRTLGDRGGNQPQHF.

About this clonotype: Its ends do not fully match the called genes, so a read error is possible. The chain joins TRBV7-3 to TRBJ2-6; tentative D call: TRBD1 (6 bases). The CDR3 totals 16 residues. In germline, CDR1 is SGHTA, CDR2 FQGTGA. CDR3 loop: CGSSLTGSAGANVLTF. The CDR3 region has the DNA TGTGGCAGCAGCCTTACAGGGTCGGCCGGGGCCAACGTCCTGACTTTC.

There are many counts of this clonotype. V is TRBV3-1 and J is TRBJ2-3; no clear D. The V and J ends lost 2 bases and 3 bases respectively, with 6 bases between them. Germline CDR1 LGHDT, CDR2 YNNKEL (reference sequence). This CDR3 is 13 amino acids long. The CDR3 here is CASSQLGTDTQYF. CDR3 nucleotide sequence: TGTGCCAGCAGCCAACTCGGTACAGATACGCAGTATTTT.

In its sample, this clonotype was seen many times. The chain is built from TRBV5-1 and TRBJ2-2; D is undetermined. V lost 3 bases, J lost 1 base, and 7 bases lay in between. The CDR3 sequence is 14 residues long. Germline V lookup: CDR1 SGHRS, CDR2 YFSETQ. CDR3 coding DNA: TGCGCCAGCAGCTGGTCGGGGAACACCGGGGAGCTGTTTTTT. Protein product: CASSWSGNTGELFF.

This clonotype has a count of ten or more. The CDR3 loop is CSARSVEAFF. The CDR3 DNA is TGCAGTGCTAGATCCGTTGAAGCTTTCTTT. The chain employs TRBV20-1 and TRBJ1-1; unclear D gene. Looked up from germline, CDR1 is DFQATT and CDR2 is SNEGSKA (reference sequence). The V gene lost 2 bases and the J gene lost 7 bases, with 5 bases spanning the gap. CDR3 size: 10 residues.

This clonotype was counted at least ten times. The chain has TRBV5-1 and TRBJ2-4, with D perhaps matching TRBD1 (6 bases). The V gene's germline CDR1 is SGHRS and CDR2 YFSETQ. V was pared by 0 bases and J by 0 bases, with 16 bases between. The CDR3 is made up of 18 amino acids. CDR3 bases: TGCGCCAGCAGCTTGGATGGACAGCCTGAACTAGCCAAAAACATTCAGTACTTC. Translating gives CASSLDGQPELAKNIQYF.

The V call is TRBV4-2, the J call TRBJ2-7; 9 positions agree with TRBD1. Germline V CDR1 and CDR2: LGHNA, YNFKEQ. The CDR3 loop spans 15 amino acids. V was pared by 3 bases and J by 5 bases, with 8 bases of the junction left unmatched. The chain's CDR3 is CASSHQDRGINEQYF. DNA for the CDR3: TGTGCCAGCAGCCACCAGGACAGGGGTATAAACGAGCAGTACTTC.